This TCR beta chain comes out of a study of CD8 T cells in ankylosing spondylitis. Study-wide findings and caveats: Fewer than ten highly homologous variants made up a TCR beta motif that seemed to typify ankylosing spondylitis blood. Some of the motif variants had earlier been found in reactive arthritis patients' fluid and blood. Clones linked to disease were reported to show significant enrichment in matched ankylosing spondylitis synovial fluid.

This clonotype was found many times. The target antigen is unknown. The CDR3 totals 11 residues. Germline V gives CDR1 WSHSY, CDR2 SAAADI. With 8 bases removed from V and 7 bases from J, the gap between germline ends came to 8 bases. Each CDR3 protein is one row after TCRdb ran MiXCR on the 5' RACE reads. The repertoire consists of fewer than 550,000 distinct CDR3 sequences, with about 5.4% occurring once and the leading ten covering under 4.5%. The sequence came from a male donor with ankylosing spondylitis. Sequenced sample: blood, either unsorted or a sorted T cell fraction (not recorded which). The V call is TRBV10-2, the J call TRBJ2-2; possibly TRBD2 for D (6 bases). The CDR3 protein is CASDGGGELFF. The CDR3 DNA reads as TGCGCCAGCGACGGGGGCGGGGAGCTGTTTTTT.